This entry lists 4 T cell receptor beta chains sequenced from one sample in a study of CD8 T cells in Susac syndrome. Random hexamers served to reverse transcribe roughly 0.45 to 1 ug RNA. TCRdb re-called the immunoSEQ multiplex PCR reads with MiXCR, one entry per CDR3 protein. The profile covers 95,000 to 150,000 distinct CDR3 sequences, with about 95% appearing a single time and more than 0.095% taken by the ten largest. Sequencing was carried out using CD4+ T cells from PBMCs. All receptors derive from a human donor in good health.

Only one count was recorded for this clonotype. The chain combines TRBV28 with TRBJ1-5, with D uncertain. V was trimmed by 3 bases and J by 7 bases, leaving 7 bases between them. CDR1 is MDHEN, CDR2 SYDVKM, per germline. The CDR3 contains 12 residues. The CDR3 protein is CASSFYFQPQHF. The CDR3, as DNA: TGTGCCAGCAGTTTTTATTTCCAGCCCCAGCATTTT.

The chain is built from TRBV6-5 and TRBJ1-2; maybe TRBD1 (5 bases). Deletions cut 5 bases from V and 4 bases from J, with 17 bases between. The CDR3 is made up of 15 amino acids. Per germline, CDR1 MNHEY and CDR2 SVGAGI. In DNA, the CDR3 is TGTGCCAGCAGTAAAGACAGTTTCCCCAGCTATGGCTACACCTTC. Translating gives CASSKDSFPSYGYTF.

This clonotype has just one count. The DNA of the CDR3 is TGTGCCTGGGTATTACAGGGAGGTGAGCAGTTCTTC. Amino acids: CAWVLQGGEQFF. This sequence joins TRBV30 and TRBJ2-1; D possibly matches TRBD1 or TRBD2 (6 bases each). V dropped 5 bases and J dropped 9 bases, with 14 bases sitting between them. The CDR3 is made up of 12 amino acids. Per the germline V gene, CDR1 is GTSNPN and CDR2 is SVGIG (reference sequence).

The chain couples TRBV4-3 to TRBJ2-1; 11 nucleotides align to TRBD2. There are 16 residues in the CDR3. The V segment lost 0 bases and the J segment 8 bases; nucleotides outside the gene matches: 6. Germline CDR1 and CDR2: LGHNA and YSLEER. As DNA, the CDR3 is TGCGCCAGCAGCCAAGACAAGGTAGCGGGAGGGGATGAGCAGTTCTTC. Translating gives CASSQDKVAGGDEQFF.